The rows below give T cell receptor beta chains drawn from one sample of a study of T cells in Graves' hyperthyroidism and ophthalmopathy. TCRdb called the multiplex PCR reads again in MiXCR, with one record for every CDR3 protein. The sample records 650,000 to 800,000 distinct CDR3 sequences, about 45% being singletons. Sequencing used peripheral blood or thyroid tissue (not recorded which). The receptors originated from an adult man with Graves' disease, either hyperthyroidism or ophthalmopathy (not recorded which). CDR3s include the opening cysteine and the closing phenylalanine or tryptophan. Each record gives: J gene, D gene, clone size, V gene, CDR3 DNA, CDR3 protein. A D gene is named only where the DNA matches it firmly. Part of the rows lack a size; the others show once, few, many or a class for expanded clones.

>TRBJ2-7|TRBD2|-|TRBV6-5
TGTGCCAGCAGTTCTAGCGGGAGTTTCTACGAGCAGTACTTC
CASSSSGSFYEQYF
>TRBJ1-5|TRBD1|-|TRBV12-5
TGTGCTAGTGCAGGGACAGGTTTCTATAGCAATCAGCCCCAGCATTTT
CASAGTGFYSNQPQHF
>TRBJ1-1|TRBD1|-|TRBV11-2
TGTGCCAGCAGCTCCCCTTCGACAGGGTCCGGGGAAGCTTTCTTT
CASSSPSTGSGEAFF
>TRBJ2-5|TRBD1|-|TRBV7-6
TGTGCCAGCAGCTTAGTCACAGGGGGCGCGGAGACCCAGTACTTC
CASSLVTGGAETQYF
>TRBJ2-7|TRBD1|-|TRBV7-2
TGTGCCAACCCGGGACAGGGAACCTCCGAGCAGTACTTC
CANPGQGTSEQYF
>TRBJ2-2|-|-|TRBV7-6
TGTGCCAGCAGCTTGGGGGGGGCCCCGAACACCGGGGAGCTGTTTTTT
CASSLGGAPNTGELFF
>TRBJ1-3|-|few|TRBV5-4
TGTGCCAGCAGCGCCGACTGGCCCTCTGGCGGAAACACCATATATTTT
CASSADWPSGGNTIYF
>TRBJ2-5|-|-|TRBV4-2
TGTGCCACAGGGGAGAGAGCGGGGACCCAAGAGACCCAGTACTTC
CATGERAGTQETQYF
>TRBJ2-2|-|-|TRBV10-3
TGTGCCATCAGCGTACAGCCGAACACCGGGGAGCTGTTTTTT
CAISVQPNTGELFF
>TRBJ1-2|-|few|TRBV9
TGTGCCAGCAGCTCCCCAACGAGGGACAAAATTCACTATGGCTACACCTTC
CASSSPTRDKIHYGYTF
>TRBJ2-5|TRBD2|many|TRBV10-3
TGTGCCATCAGTGAAAGACTAGCGGAAGAGACCCAGTACTTC
CAISERLAEETQYF
>TRBJ1-2|TRBD1|few|TRBV6-5
TGTGCCAGCACCATTAAACAGGGGTACGGCTACACCTTC
CASTIKQGYGYTF